A single sample gave rise to the 32 T cell receptor beta chains below, sequenced in a study of T cells after yellow fever vaccination. In TCRdb, the 5' RACE reads were re-called with MiXCR into one record per CDR3 protein. The sample lists about 310,000 distinct CDR3 sequences; around 4% were seen once. Specimen: PBMCs, collected on the day of the yellow fever booster vaccination. The receptors stem from a man aged 18 to 29 who received the YFV17D yellow fever vaccine.

This clonotype showed up many times. The V gene is TRBV27, the J gene TRBJ1-1; TRBD1 agrees at 8 bases. Looked up from germline, CDR1 is MNHEY and CDR2 is SMNVEV (reference sequence). The CDR3 covers 16 residues. V was clipped by 3 bases and J by 8 bases; unmatched bases: 14. The CDR3 DNA reads as TGTGCCAGCAGTTTTATTGTCGGCAGGGGGCGTTGGGAAGCTTTCTTT. Translating it yields CASSFIVGRGRWEAFF.

This clonotype was detected a few times. The genes are TRBV20-1 and TRBJ2-1; D may be TRBD1 (5 bases). The CDR3 is 14 residues long. Trimming stripped 6 bases from V and 6 bases from J, with 18 bases between. The germline CDR1 and CDR2 sequences are DFQATT and SNEGSKA (reference sequence). CDR3 residues: CSARQPLGFNEQFF. The CDR3 bases are TGCAGTGCCAGACAGCCTCTTGGGTTCAATGAGCAGTTCTTC.

This clonotype was found many times. The chain carries TRBV29-1 and TRBJ1-1, with 8 bases aligning to TRBD1. V trimming: 4 bases; J trimming: 0 bases; junction bases outside the gene matches: 4. Germline values: CDR1 SQVTM, CDR2 ANQGSEA. This CDR3 has 14 amino acids. As DNA, the CDR3 is TGCAGCGTTGGGACAGGGCCCCTGAACACTGAAGCTTTCTTT. Translation gives CSVGTGPLNTEAFF.

The sample holds a few counts of this clonotype. J is TRBJ2-1 and V is TRBV6-2 or TRBV6-3, with D unresolved. V gave up 2 bases and J gave up 2 bases, with 16 bases separating them. The CDR3 has 17 amino acids. Germline-derived CDR1 and CDR2 are MNHEY and SVGEGT. The CDR3 bases are TGTGCCAGCAGTTACACGCTACGCCTAGTAACCTACAATGAGCAGTTCTTC. Translated, it gives CASSYTLRLVTYNEQFF.

The genes are TRBV3-1 and TRBJ2-2; TRBD2 might be the D (5 bases). The CDR3 spans 18 residues. The V end lost 0 bases, the J end lost 2 bases, and 16 bases lay between the germline ends. The V gene's germline CDR1 is LGHDT and CDR2 YNNKEL (reference sequence). This CDR3 is CASSQEWTPEPNTGELFF. CDR3 bases: TGTGCCAGCAGCCAAGAATGGACTCCCGAACCAAACACCGGGGAGCTGTTTTTT.

This clonotype was counted many times. V is TRBV5-1 and J is TRBJ1-1; 11 bases fit TRBD1. The CDR3 spans 14 residues. Germline assignment: CDR1 SGHRS and CDR2 YFSETQ. V lost 4 bases to trimming and J lost 2 bases; unmatched junction nucleotides: 1. The CDR3 DNA reads TGCGCCAGCAGCAGGACAGGGGGCAACACTGAAGCTTTCTTT. Protein: CASSRTGGNTEAFF. Together with reference TRBV5-1 and TRBJ1-1, the CDR3 gives the full variable domain: KAGVTQTPRYLIKTRGQQVTLSCSPISGHRSVSWYQQTPGQGLQFLFEYFSETQRNKGNFPGRFSGRQFSNSRSEMNVSTLELGDSALYLCASSRTGGNTEAFFGQGTRLTVV.

The chain is built from TRBV5-1 and TRBJ1-2; no reliable D call. Trimming took 4 bases from V and 4 from J, leaving 11 bases between them. The CDR3 length is 13 residues. CDR1 is SGHRS and CDR2 is YFSETQ in the germline V gene. For the CDR3, the DNA is TGCGCCAGCAGCCAAGAGTTCATCTATGGCTACACCTTC. Translating gives CASSQEFIYGYTF.

Turning to this clonotype: A much larger clone lies one base from this, so it may be a read error. The CDR3 DNA reads TGTGCCAGCAGCTTAGTTGGGGGACTAGCGGGCCAAAAGACCCAGTACTTC. The encoded protein is CASSLVGGLAGQKTQYF. The chain links TRBV7-9 to TRBJ2-5, with 12 bases that match TRBD2. Per the germline V gene, CDR1 is SEHNR and CDR2 is FQNEAQ (reference sequence). The CDR3 has 17 residues.

This clonotype was detected a few times. This chain links TRBV10-3 with TRBJ2-1; possible D gene TRBD2, 7 bases. Trimming shortened V by 8 bases and J by 1 base, and 15 bases separated the two germline ends. Germline values: CDR1 ENHRY, CDR2 SYGVKD. CDR3 size: 15 residues. The CDR3, as DNA: TGTGCCATCCTCCCCGGGGGGCTGTCCTACAATGAGCAGTTCTTC. It translates to CAILPGGLSYNEQFF.

This clonotype appeared a few times. This chain uses TRBV4-1 with TRBJ1-1, with TRBD1 as a possible D gene (5 bases). The CDR3 runs to 14 residues. Between the trimmed V and J ends, which lost 5 bases and 1 base, there was a span of 11 bases. Germline loops: CDR1 MGHRA, CDR2 YSYEKL. For the CDR3, the DNA is TGCGCCAGCAGCTCCGCAACAGGGAACACTGAAGCTTTCTTT. This encodes CASSSATGNTEAFF.

This chain links TRBV20-1 with TRBJ1-2; no clear D gene. Trimming shortened V by 5 bases and J by 0 bases, and 13 bases separated the two germline ends. The CDR3 consists of 14 residues. Germline CDR1 and CDR2: DFQATT and SNEGSKA (reference sequence). The DNA for the CDR3 is TGCAGTGCTCCCCACAGCGTATCTAACTATGGCTACACCTTC. Protein: CSAPHSVSNYGYTF.

The sample holds a few counts of this clonotype. The genes are TRBV7-2 and TRBJ2-3; possibly TRBD1 for D (5 bases). Trimming took 1 base from V and 2 from J, leaving 13 bases between them. The CDR3 has 16 amino acids. Germline V gives CDR1 SGHTA, CDR2 FQGNSA. This CDR3 is CASSLVAGRSTDTQYF. Written as DNA, the CDR3 is TGTGCCAGCAGCTTAGTCGCAGGGCGGTCCACAGATACGCAGTATTTT.

This clonotype was found a few times. The CDR3 nucleotides read TGTGCCAGCAGTTCCCCCAGTCAGGGGGACTCTGGCTACACCTTC. This codes for CASSSPSQGDSGYTF. The V gene is TRBV27, the J gene TRBJ1-2, with 7 bases aligning to TRBD1. This CDR3 is 15 amino acids long. The junction had 12 bases not matched to a gene; V was cut back by 4 bases and J by 7 bases. Germline loops: CDR1 MNHEY, CDR2 SMNVEV (reference sequence).

CDR3 sequence reads: CASASPERGLNEQFF. Written as DNA, the CDR3 is TGTGCCAGCGCTTCCCCCGAGCGGGGGCTTAATGAGCAGTTCTTC. The V gene is TRBV11-2, the J gene TRBJ2-1; 8 bases map to TRBD2. Germline CDR1 and CDR2: SGHAT and FQNNGV. CDR3 length equals 15 residues. The ends lost 8 bases at V and 7 bases at J; junction bases unmatched: 13.

The CDR3 protein is CASSLPGTSSTDTQYF. In nucleotides, the CDR3 is TGCGCCAGCAGCTTGCCCGGCACTTCCAGCACAGATACGCAGTATTTT. The V gene is TRBV5-1, the J gene TRBJ2-3; D gene uncertain. The V end was cut by 1 base, the J end by 0 bases, with 12 bases between. Germline values: CDR1 SGHRS, CDR2 YFSETQ. The CDR3 runs to 16 residues.

This clonotype occurred many times. CDR3 in amino acids: CASSFAGAGTNTGELFF. In DNA, the CDR3 is TGCGCCAGCAGCTTTGCGGGAGCGGGGACGAACACCGGGGAGCTGTTTTTT. The J gene is TRBJ2-2, the V gene TRBV5-1, with 7 bases fitting TRBD2. J gave up 0 bases and V 2 bases, and 7 bases lay outside the gene matches. Germline V gives CDR1 SGHRS, CDR2 YFSETQ. The CDR3 spans 17 residues.

This clonotype showed up many times. This chain links TRBV6-4 with TRBJ2-1, with a tentative D call TRBD2 (5 bases). Germline V gives CDR1 MRHNA, CDR2 SNTAGT. The CDR3 runs to 15 residues. Trimming left V 2 bases short and J 6 bases short, with 14 bases between. The CDR3 DNA follows: TGTGCCAGCAGTGACCCTCGGGGATCTACCAATGAGCAGTTCTTC. This codes for CASSDPRGSTNEQFF.

The chain links TRBV20-1 to TRBJ2-2; D not resolved. V lost 2 bases and J lost 1, with 8 bases in between. There are 14 residues in the CDR3. CDR1 is DFQATT and CDR2 is SNEGSKA in the germline V gene (reference sequence). This CDR3 is CSARRRKNTGELFF. The CDR3 DNA reads TGCAGTGCTAGAAGACGGAAGAACACCGGGGAGCTGTTTTTT.

The V gene is TRBV6-4, the J gene TRBJ2-6; D not certain. The CDR3 sequence is 15 residues long. V was clipped by 3 bases and J by 0 bases, with 6 bases between them. Germline V lookup: CDR1 MRHNA, CDR2 SNTAGT. CDR3 region: CASSEKSSGANVLTF. CDR3 coding DNA: TGTGCCAGCAGTGAGAAAAGCTCTGGGGCCAACGTCCTGACTTTC.

The rearrangement uses TRBV7-9 and TRBJ1-2; no firm D call. This CDR3 contains 16 residues. CDR1 is SEHNR, CDR2 FQNEAQ, per germline (reference sequence). V lost 5 bases, J lost 2 bases, and 18 bases lay in between. DNA for the CDR3: TGTGCCAGCAGCGGACTAGGAGGGCCCACCAACTATGGCTACACCTTC. It encodes CASSGLGGPTNYGYTF.

This clonotype was observed many times. This sequence joins TRBV20-1 and TRBJ2-1, with D perhaps TRBD2 (7 bases). The CDR3 loop spans 15 amino acids. Trimming took 5 bases from V and 0 from J, leaving 14 bases between them. Germline V CDR1 and CDR2: DFQATT, SNEGSKA (reference sequence). The CDR3 DNA reads TGCAGTGCTGGCGGGGGCCCGAGCTCCTACAATGAGCAGTTCTTC. Protein: CSAGGGPSSYNEQFF.

This clonotype was seen more than once but under ten times. This sequence joins TRBV7-8 and TRBJ2-2, with TRBD2 matching over 14 bases. CDR3 length: 18 amino acids. After removal of 1 base from V and 4 bases from J, the junction contained 5 bases not matched to a gene. Germline V lookup: CDR1 SGHVS, CDR2 FQNEAQ. This chain's CDR3 is CASSLGLAGGPFTGELFF. The CDR3 nucleotides read TGTGCCAGCAGCTTAGGACTAGCGGGGGGGCCCTTCACCGGGGAGCTGTTTTTT.

This clonotype was picked up many times. The CDR3 sequence: CASRQVVGNEQFF. CDR3 DNA: TGCGCCAGCAGACAGGTGGTAGGGAATGAGCAGTTCTTC. V gene TRBV5-1 combines with J gene TRBJ2-1; TRBD1 might be the D (5 bases). CDR3 length equals 13 residues. Germline loops: CDR1 SGHRS, CDR2 YFSETQ. The V end lost 5 bases, the J end lost 7 bases, and 13 bases lay between the germline ends.

In nucleotides, the CDR3 is TGTGCCAGCAGTTTATCGGTTCAGCCCCAGCATTTT. Amino acids: CASSLSVQPQHF. This chain joins TRBV12-3 or TRBV12-4 and TRBJ1-5, with no clear D. V gave up 2 bases and J gave up 6 bases, with 5 bases separating them. The CDR3 has 12 residues.

This clonotype was seen at least ten times. As DNA, the CDR3 is TGCGCCAGCAGCTTGGTCCCCTACCAAGAGACCCAGTACTTC. Translated, it gives CASSLVPYQETQYF. The chain recombines TRBV5-1 with TRBJ2-5; D is ambiguous. The CDR3 consists of 14 residues. Per germline, CDR1 SGHRS and CDR2 YFSETQ. V lost 0 bases, J lost 0 bases, and 6 bases lay in between.

This clonotype was seen a few times. The genes are TRBV28 and TRBJ1-6; 8 bases map to TRBD1. The CDR3 loop spans 15 amino acids. Losses at the gene ends were 6 bases for V and 3 bases for J; bases not matched to a gene: 4. Germline CDR1 MDHEN, CDR2 SYDVKM. CDR3 coding DNA: TGTGCCAGCAGCCGGACAGGGAACTATAATTCACCCCTCCACTTT. Amino acid sequence: CASSRTGNYNSPLHF.

This clonotype appeared many times. V usage is TRBV5-1 and J usage is TRBJ1-5; D remains unclear. This CDR3 is built from 13 residues. Germline CDR1 and CDR2: SGHRS and YFSETQ. Trimming cost V 4 bases and J 4 bases, with 9 bases left between them. The CDR3 DNA reads TGCGCCAGCAGCCTGGATCATAATCAGCCCCAGCATTTT. This codes for CASSLDHNQPQHF.

The CDR3 spells CASSVQGGNEQFF. The DNA of the CDR3 is TGTGCCAGCAGCGTACAGGGAGGCAATGAGCAGTTCTTC. The chain links TRBV7-3 to TRBJ2-1; the D call may be TRBD1 or TRBD2 (6 bases each). The CDR3 is made up of 13 amino acids. Trimming removed 5 bases at V and 6 bases at J, with 11 bases between. Germline V gene lookup returns CDR1 SGHTA and CDR2 FQGTGA.

This clonotype has just a few counts. The chain combines TRBV7-2 with TRBJ2-5; D assignment may be TRBD1 or TRBD2 (6 bases each). Trimming stripped 2 bases from V and 0 bases from J, with 16 bases between. This CDR3 region has 17 residues. CDR1 is SGHTA and CDR2 is FQGNSA in the germline V gene. The CDR3 is CASSLYGGLAYQETQYF. DNA of the CDR3: TGTGCCAGCAGCTTATACGGGGGCCTAGCGTACCAAGAGACCCAGTACTTC.

This clonotype was observed at least ten times. The chain employs TRBV6-2 or TRBV6-3 and TRBJ1-2; D possibly corresponds to TRBD1 (6 bases). V gave up 6 bases and J gave up 3 bases, with 17 bases separating them. The CDR3 is 15 amino acids. The V gene's germline CDR1 is MNHEY and CDR2 SVGEGT. In DNA, the CDR3 is TGTGCCAGCAGCCAACGACTGGACAGACACTATGGCTACACCTTC. Translation: CASSQRLDRHYGYTF.

This clonotype has a handful of counts. The chain couples TRBV19 to TRBJ2-1; 7 nucleotides agree with TRBD1. Germline-derived CDR1 and CDR2 are LNHDA and SQIVND (reference sequence). V dropped 5 bases and J dropped 7; count of bases not matched to a gene: 11. The CDR3 spans 15 residues. CDR3 coding DNA: TGTGCCAGTAGTCCTCGATGGGACAGTCTGAATGAGCAGTTCTTC. It translates to CASSPRWDSLNEQFF.

This clonotype occurred many times. The chain couples TRBV20-1 to TRBJ2-7, with 7 bases identical to TRBD1. The CDR3 spans 14 residues. Germline trimming cut 2 bases from V and 3 bases from J; bases unmatched to any gene: 7. Germline V CDR1 and CDR2: DFQATT, SNEGSKA (reference sequence). The DNA for the CDR3 is TGCAGTGCTAGATTTCGAAGGGACAGCTACGAGCAGTACGTC. Protein sequence: CSARFRRDSYEQYV.